This T cell receptor beta chain is drawn from a study of Graves' ophthalmopathy and Graves' hyperthyroidism. General study points: Most expanded clonotypes from thyroid (those above 0.001 frequency) were also found in blood.

Using RNA transcripts, the TCR beta CDR3 regions were amplified. The first round was an RT-PCR with HTBI primers, and the second round was a multiplex PCR. TCRdb reprocessed the multiplex PCR reads via MiXCR and lists one record per CDR3 protein. This sample has 150,000 to 200,000 distinct CDR3 sequences, with 30% to 45% found just once. The table lists this clonotype with many counts. Its antigen is unknown. Isolation of PBMCs was performed using over 8.5 ml of fresh peripheral blood. Sequencing input: peripheral blood. The clonotype was recovered from a man aged 25 to 40 with Graves' ophthalmopathy.

The CDR3 is CASSFPDSDSYEQYF. In DNA form, the CDR3 reads TGTGCCAGCAGTTTTCCGGACAGCGATTCCTACGAGCAGTACTTC. The rearrangement uses TRBV28 and TRBJ2-7; the D gene is possibly TRBD1 (6 bases). Trimming stripped 3 bases from V and 1 base from J, with 13 bases between. CDR3 length equals 15 residues. Germline CDR1 and CDR2: MDHEN and SYDVKM.